The rows below give T cell receptor beta chains drawn from one sample of a study of T cells expressing NK-cell markers. TCRdb reprocessed the 5' RACE reads and reports one entry per CDR3 protein, with no DNA. The repertoire table contains about 460,000 distinct CDR3 sequences. The specimen sequenced was blood T cells: a sorted CD56 or NKG2C T cell subset, CD4+ or CD8+ T cells, or bulk PBMC T cells (not recorded which). The receptor source for this set is a woman between 45 and 65 years old in good health. Each CDR3 is given with its conserved first and last residue.

v_call	j_call	cdr3_aa
TRBV11-2	TRBJ2-1	CASSLNQAGFGEQFF
TRBV29-1	TRBJ2-1	CSVELRVDNEQFF
TRBV27	TRBJ2-3	CASSLAGDRDTQYF
TRBV11-2	TRBJ1-1	CASSPLARDRDTEAFF
TRBV3-1	TRBJ1-1	CASSQNTWAEAFF
TRBV7-2	TRBJ1-2	CASSPRGRYGYTF
TRBV12-3/TRBV12-4	TRBJ2-7	CASSTGTSYEQYF
TRBV5-1	TRBJ2-3	CASMTSGFTDTQYF
TRBV20-1	TRBJ1-1	CSARDIGGTEAFF
TRBV12-3/TRBV12-4	TRBJ2-3	CASSLFGRSDTQYF
TRBV3-1	TRBJ2-7	CASSQDIVGLEQYF
TRBV20-1	TRBJ2-1	CSATGTSGRRGSYNEQFF
TRBV12-3/TRBV12-4	TRBJ2-2	CASSPPREGKDGELFF
TRBV10-2	TRBJ2-7	CASTGGTYEQYF
TRBV19	TRBJ2-7	CASRGPFYEQYF
TRBV12-3/TRBV12-4	TRBJ1-2	CASSFLQGRTGYTF
TRBV20-1	TRBJ1-2	CSAIITDYGYTF
TRBV12-3/TRBV12-4	TRBJ1-1	CASSFSIRGGMNTEAFF
TRBV19	TRBJ2-1	CASGGQGTNEQFF
TRBV27	TRBJ2-5	CASSFLAGAEETQYF
TRBV4-1	TRBJ2-1	CASSPGAGGLLEQFF
TRBV5-5	TRBJ1-2	CASSPRAIDYGYTF
TRBV20-1	TRBJ2-6	CSARDGAVNSGANVLTF
TRBV7-2	TRBJ2-3	CASSLTSGVKDTQYF
TRBV20-1	TRBJ1-2	CSAGNRAGYGYTF
TRBV29-1	TRBJ2-5	CSAEGTSGAETQYF
TRBV5-1	TRBJ2-3	CASRRNSGLSTDTQYF
TRBV6-6	TRBJ1-5	CASSTEGTGAGTFNQPQHF